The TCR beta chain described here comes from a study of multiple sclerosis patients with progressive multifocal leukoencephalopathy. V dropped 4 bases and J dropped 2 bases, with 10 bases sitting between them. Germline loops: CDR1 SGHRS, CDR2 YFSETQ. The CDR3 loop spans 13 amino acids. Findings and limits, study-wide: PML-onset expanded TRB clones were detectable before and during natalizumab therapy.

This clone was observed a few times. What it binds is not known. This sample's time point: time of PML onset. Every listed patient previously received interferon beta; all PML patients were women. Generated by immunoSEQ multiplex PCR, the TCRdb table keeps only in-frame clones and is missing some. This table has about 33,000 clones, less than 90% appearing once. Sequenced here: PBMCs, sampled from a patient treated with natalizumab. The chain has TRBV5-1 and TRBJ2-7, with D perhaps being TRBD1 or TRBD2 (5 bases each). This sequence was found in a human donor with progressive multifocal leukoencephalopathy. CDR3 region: CASSLPGPYEQYF. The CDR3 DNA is TGCGCCAGCAGCCTGCCGGGACCCTACGAGCAGTACTTC.